The rows below give T cell receptor beta chains drawn from one sample of a study of Ad26.COV2.S vaccination and SARS-CoV-2 variants. Clones were sequenced by immunoSEQ multiplex PCR, and TCRdb holds only the in-frame ones, with some missing. The sample shows around 450,000 clones, approximately 88% of them seen only once. Sequencing was performed on peripheral blood, taken in a trial of Ad26.COV2.S vaccine versus placebo. These receptors were obtained from a person aged 18-60 years who received the Ad26.COV2.S COVID-19 vaccine or a placebo. Each CDR3 is given with its conserved first and last residue. The order of the fields is J gene, D gene, clone size, V gene, CDR3 DNA, CDR3 protein. D genes are given only for firm matches. The size of a clone is reported for some rows only, either as once, few or many, or as a class for expanded clones.

>TRBJ1-2|NA|NA|TRBV11-1
TGTGCCAGCAGTCAGGGACGCTGGCTAGATGGCTACACCTTC
CASSQGRWLDGYTF
>TRBJ2-5|TRBD2|NA|TRBV15
TGTGCCACCAGCCCCACCGCTTCGGGGGGTGACGAGACCCAGTACTTC
CATSPTASGGDETQYF
>TRBJ1-2|NA|NA|TRBV4-2
TGTGCCAGCAGCCAAGGACTAAGCGGCGGTTTCGGCTATGGCTACACCTTC
CASSQGLSGGFGYGYTF
>TRBJ2-1|TRBD2|NA|TRBV27
TGTGCCAGCAGACAGACTAGCGGATACAATGAGCAGTTCTTC
CASRQTSGYNEQFF
>TRBJ1-6|NA|once|TRBV7-5
TGTGTCAGAAGCCCCCAAGGGTCCGGGACAGTTGGGCATTCACCCCTCCACTTT
CVRSPQGSGTVGHSPLHF
>TRBJ2-7|TRBD1|NA|TRBV28
TGTGCCAGCAGTTTCGGACAGGGGTACGAGCAGTACTTC
CASSFGQGYEQYF
>TRBJ2-7|NA|NA|TRBV7-2
TGTGCCAGCAGCCAGCGGGTAGGGGGGCTTGAGCAGTACTTC
CASSQRVGGLEQYF
>TRBJ2-1|NA|few|TRBV7-9
TGTGCCAGCAGCTTCAACAATGAGCAGTTCTTC
CASSFNNEQFF
>TRBJ1-2|NA|NA|TRBV4-3
TGCGCCAGCAGCCAAGACTCCCGGGCACACGGGATCTATGGCTACACCTTC
CASSQDSRAHGIYGYTF
>TRBJ2-7|TRBD2|once|TRBV3-1/TRBV3-2
TGTGCCAGCAGCCAACACGGGACTAGCGGGGTATACGAGCAGTACTTC
CASSQHGTSGVYEQYF
>TRBJ2-1|TRBD2|NA|TRBV5-4
TGTGCCAGCAGCTCTAGCGGGGGGGCCGTTAACGATGAGCAGTTCTTC
CASSSSGGAVNDEQFF
>TRBJ1-2|NA|once|TRBV19
TGTGCCAGTATCCCAGGAGCTAACTATGGCTACACCTTC
CASIPGANYGYTF
>TRBJ1-3|NA|NA|TRBV28
TGTGCCAGCAGTCTAGGCGGGGCGGGGGCTGGAAACACCATATATTTT
CASSLGGAGAGNTIYF
>TRBJ2-1|TRBD2|NA|TRBV28
TGTGCCAGCACCCAAAGAGGCGGGGGGGCTGACAATGAGCAGTTCTTC
CASTQRGGGADNEQFF
>TRBJ2-1|NA|NA|TRBV7-2
TGTGCCAGCAGCCCCAGCTCCTACAATGAGCAGTTCTTC
CASSPSSYNEQFF
>TRBJ2-3|NA|once|TRBV5-1
TGCGCCAGCAGCTTTCTCTCCTCCCCCACAGATACGCAGTATTTT
CASSFLSSPTDTQYF
>TRBJ1-4|NA|NA|TRBV2
TGTGCCAGCAGTGAATATATTGGGGGACGTATACGTGAAAAACTGTTTTTT
CASSEYIGGRIREKLFF
>TRBJ2-3|TRBD2|NA|TRBV11-2
TGTGCCAGCAGCGCCACTAGCGGGGGGGGAGATACGCAGTATTTT
CASSATSGGGDTQYF
>TRBJ2-5|TRBD1|NA|TRBV28
TGTGCCAGCAGTCTCCCCGGACAGGGCCAGGAGACCCAGTACTTC
CASSLPGQGQETQYF
>TRBJ1-2|NA|NA|TRBV2
TGTGCCAGCAGTGCGGGAAGTTATAACTATGGCTACACCTTC
CASSAGSYNYGYTF
>TRBJ1-3|TRBD1|NA|TRBV28
TGTGCCAGCACCGACAGGGTAAACACCATATATTTT
CASTDRVNTIYF
>TRBJ2-3|NA|NA|TRBV5-1
TGCGCCAGCAGCTTGGTGGACCTGGATACGCAGTATTTT
CASSLVDLDTQYF
>TRBJ2-1|NA|NA|TRBV7-9
TGTGCCAGCAGAGAGGCTGGTCGGCAGGGTTTCTACAATGAGCAGTTCTTC
CASREAGRQGFYNEQFF
>TRBJ2-6|NA|NA|TRBV4-3
TGCGCCAGCAGCCAAGAAGACAGTCCTGGGGCCAACGTCCTGACTTTC
CASSQEDSPGANVLTF
>TRBJ1-5|NA|NA|TRBV4-3
TGCGCCAGCAGCCAAGATACGGACGATTATCAGCCCCAGCATTTT
CASSQDTDDYQPQHF
>TRBJ2-5|NA|NA|TRBV7-9
TGTGCCAGCAGCTTCGACGCCTGGGAGACCCAGTACTTC
CASSFDAWETQYF
>TRBJ2-7|NA|NA|TRBV30
TGTGCCTGGAGCACAGACACCTACGAGCAGTACTTC
CAWSTDTYEQYF
>TRBJ2-3|NA|NA|TRBV5-1
TGCGCCAGCAGCTTTTTAGACGTACCCCTTAGCACAGATACGCAGTATTTT
CASSFLDVPLSTDTQYF
>TRBJ1-3|NA|NA|TRBV3-1/TRBV3-2
TGTGCCAGCAGCCAAGAGGCCCTCACAACAGTGACAGGAAACACCATATATTTT
CASSQEALTTVTGNTIYF
>TRBJ2-3|TRBD2|NA|TRBV6-6
TGTGCCAGCAGTCAAAGCGGGGGGAGGGCAGATACGCAGTATTTT
CASSQSGGRADTQYF
>TRBJ1-6|NA|NA|TRBV6-4
TGTGCCACATACCCTTCACCCCTCCACTTT
CATYPSPLHF